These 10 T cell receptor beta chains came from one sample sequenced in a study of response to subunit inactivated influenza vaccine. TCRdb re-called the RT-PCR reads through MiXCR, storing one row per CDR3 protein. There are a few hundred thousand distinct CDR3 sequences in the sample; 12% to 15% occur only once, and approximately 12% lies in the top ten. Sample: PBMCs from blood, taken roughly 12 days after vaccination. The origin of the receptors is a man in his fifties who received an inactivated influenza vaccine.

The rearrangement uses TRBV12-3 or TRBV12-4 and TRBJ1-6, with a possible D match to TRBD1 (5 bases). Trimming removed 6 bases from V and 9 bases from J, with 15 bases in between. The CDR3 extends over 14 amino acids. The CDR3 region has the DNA TGTGCCAGCAGCTCGCAGCGGGGCGTTTCACCCCTCCACTTT. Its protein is CASSSQRGVSPLHF.

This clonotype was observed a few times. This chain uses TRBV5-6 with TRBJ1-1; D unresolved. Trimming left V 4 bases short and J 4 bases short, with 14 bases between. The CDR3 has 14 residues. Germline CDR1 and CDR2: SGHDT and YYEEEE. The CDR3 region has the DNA TGTGCCAGCAGCCGGAGGGTGGCGGGCACTGAAGCTTTCTTT. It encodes CASSRRVAGTEAFF.

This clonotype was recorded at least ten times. CDR3 region: CASSPPRRMRNNEQFF. CDR3 sequence (DNA): TGTGCCAGCTCACCACCCCGGCGGATGAGAAACAATGAGCAGTTCTTC. The chain uses TRBV18 and TRBJ2-1; no clear D gene. The CDR3 spans 16 residues. The germline V and J ends were trimmed by 0 bases and 5 bases, with 14 bases remaining between them. Germline CDR1 reads KGHSH; CDR2 reads LQKENI.

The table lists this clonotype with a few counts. The CDR3 coding sequence is TGTGCCTGGAGTGCCCAGAGGGGCGTTACAAACATTCAGTACTTC. It codes for CAWSAQRGVTNIQYF. The chain employs TRBV30 and TRBJ2-4; D tentatively fits TRBD1 or TRBD2 (5 bases each). Germline-derived CDR1 and CDR2 are GTSNPN and SVGIG (reference sequence). Deletions cut 1 base from V and 6 bases from J, with 16 bases between. The CDR3 totals 15 residues.

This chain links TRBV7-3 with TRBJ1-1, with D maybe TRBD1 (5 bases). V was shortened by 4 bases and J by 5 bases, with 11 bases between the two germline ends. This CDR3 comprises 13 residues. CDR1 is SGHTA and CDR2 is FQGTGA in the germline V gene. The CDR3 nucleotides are TGTGCCAGCAGCTGGGGGGTCGGGACTGAAGCTTTCTTT. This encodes CASSWGVGTEAFF.

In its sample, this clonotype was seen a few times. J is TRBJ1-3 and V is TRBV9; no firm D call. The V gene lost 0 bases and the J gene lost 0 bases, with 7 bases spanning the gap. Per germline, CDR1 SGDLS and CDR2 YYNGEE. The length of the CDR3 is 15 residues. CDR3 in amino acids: CASSVEWDSGNTIYF. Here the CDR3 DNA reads TGTGCCAGCAGCGTAGAATGGGACTCTGGAAACACCATATATTTT.

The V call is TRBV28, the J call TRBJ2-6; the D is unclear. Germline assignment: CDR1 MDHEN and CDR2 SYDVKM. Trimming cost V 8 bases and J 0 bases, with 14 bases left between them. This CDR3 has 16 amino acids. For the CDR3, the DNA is TGTGCCAGCGGGTTAGGAGTTTTCTCTGGGGCCAACGTCCTGACTTTC. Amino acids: CASGLGVFSGANVLTF.

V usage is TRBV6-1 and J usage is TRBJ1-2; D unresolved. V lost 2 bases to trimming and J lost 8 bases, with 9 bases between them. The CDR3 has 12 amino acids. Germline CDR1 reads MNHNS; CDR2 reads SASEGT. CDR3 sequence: CASSESWEGYTF. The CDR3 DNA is TGTGCCAGCAGTGAAAGCTGGGAGGGCTACACCTTC.

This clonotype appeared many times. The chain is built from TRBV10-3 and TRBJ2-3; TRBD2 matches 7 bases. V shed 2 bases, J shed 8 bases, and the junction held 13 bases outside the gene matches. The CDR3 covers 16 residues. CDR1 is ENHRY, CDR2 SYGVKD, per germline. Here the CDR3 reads CAISEGRREPPGTQYF. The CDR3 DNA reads TGTGCCATCAGTGAGGGTAGGCGGGAGCCCCCTGGTACGCAGTATTTT.

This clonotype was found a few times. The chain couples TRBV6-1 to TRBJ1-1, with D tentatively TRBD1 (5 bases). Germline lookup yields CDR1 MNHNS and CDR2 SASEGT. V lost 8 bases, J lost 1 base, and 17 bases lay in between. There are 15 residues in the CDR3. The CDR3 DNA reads TGTGCCAGCCAAACCACAGACAGAAAGAACACTGAAGCTTTCTTT. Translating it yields CASQTTDRKNTEAFF.